The present T cell receptor beta chain was sequenced within a study of blood T cell repertoires in COVID-19. The ends lost 4 bases at V and 3 bases at J; junction bases unmatched: 15. Per germline, CDR1 SGHNT and CDR2 YENEEA. The CDR3 runs 19 residues. Profiled with immunoSEQ multiplex PCR; TCRdb holds only in-frame clones, not every one. The table has almost 250,000 clones, around nine tenths seen once; the top ten hold approximately 1.7%. In this sample, this clone turned up once. The sequence was obtained from a woman between 50 and 59 years old who had recovered from COVID-19. This sequence joins TRBV11-3 and TRBJ2-3, with 11 bases lining up with TRBD2. The sample taken for sequencing was PBMCs or T cells enriched from blood (not recorded which). This CDR3 is CASSSGGLDSGRVTDTQYF. CDR3 DNA: TGTGCCAGCAGCTCGGGTGGGCTAGATAGCGGGAGGGTAACAGATACGCAGTATTTT. Looking up the rest from reference TRBV11-3 and TRBJ2-3 gives the full variable domain: EAGVVQSPRYKIIEKKQPVAFWCNPISGHNTLYWYLQNLGQGPELLIRYENEEAVDDSQLPKDRFSAERLKGVDSTLKIQPAELGDSAVYLCASSSGGLDSGRVTDTQYFGPGTRLTVL.